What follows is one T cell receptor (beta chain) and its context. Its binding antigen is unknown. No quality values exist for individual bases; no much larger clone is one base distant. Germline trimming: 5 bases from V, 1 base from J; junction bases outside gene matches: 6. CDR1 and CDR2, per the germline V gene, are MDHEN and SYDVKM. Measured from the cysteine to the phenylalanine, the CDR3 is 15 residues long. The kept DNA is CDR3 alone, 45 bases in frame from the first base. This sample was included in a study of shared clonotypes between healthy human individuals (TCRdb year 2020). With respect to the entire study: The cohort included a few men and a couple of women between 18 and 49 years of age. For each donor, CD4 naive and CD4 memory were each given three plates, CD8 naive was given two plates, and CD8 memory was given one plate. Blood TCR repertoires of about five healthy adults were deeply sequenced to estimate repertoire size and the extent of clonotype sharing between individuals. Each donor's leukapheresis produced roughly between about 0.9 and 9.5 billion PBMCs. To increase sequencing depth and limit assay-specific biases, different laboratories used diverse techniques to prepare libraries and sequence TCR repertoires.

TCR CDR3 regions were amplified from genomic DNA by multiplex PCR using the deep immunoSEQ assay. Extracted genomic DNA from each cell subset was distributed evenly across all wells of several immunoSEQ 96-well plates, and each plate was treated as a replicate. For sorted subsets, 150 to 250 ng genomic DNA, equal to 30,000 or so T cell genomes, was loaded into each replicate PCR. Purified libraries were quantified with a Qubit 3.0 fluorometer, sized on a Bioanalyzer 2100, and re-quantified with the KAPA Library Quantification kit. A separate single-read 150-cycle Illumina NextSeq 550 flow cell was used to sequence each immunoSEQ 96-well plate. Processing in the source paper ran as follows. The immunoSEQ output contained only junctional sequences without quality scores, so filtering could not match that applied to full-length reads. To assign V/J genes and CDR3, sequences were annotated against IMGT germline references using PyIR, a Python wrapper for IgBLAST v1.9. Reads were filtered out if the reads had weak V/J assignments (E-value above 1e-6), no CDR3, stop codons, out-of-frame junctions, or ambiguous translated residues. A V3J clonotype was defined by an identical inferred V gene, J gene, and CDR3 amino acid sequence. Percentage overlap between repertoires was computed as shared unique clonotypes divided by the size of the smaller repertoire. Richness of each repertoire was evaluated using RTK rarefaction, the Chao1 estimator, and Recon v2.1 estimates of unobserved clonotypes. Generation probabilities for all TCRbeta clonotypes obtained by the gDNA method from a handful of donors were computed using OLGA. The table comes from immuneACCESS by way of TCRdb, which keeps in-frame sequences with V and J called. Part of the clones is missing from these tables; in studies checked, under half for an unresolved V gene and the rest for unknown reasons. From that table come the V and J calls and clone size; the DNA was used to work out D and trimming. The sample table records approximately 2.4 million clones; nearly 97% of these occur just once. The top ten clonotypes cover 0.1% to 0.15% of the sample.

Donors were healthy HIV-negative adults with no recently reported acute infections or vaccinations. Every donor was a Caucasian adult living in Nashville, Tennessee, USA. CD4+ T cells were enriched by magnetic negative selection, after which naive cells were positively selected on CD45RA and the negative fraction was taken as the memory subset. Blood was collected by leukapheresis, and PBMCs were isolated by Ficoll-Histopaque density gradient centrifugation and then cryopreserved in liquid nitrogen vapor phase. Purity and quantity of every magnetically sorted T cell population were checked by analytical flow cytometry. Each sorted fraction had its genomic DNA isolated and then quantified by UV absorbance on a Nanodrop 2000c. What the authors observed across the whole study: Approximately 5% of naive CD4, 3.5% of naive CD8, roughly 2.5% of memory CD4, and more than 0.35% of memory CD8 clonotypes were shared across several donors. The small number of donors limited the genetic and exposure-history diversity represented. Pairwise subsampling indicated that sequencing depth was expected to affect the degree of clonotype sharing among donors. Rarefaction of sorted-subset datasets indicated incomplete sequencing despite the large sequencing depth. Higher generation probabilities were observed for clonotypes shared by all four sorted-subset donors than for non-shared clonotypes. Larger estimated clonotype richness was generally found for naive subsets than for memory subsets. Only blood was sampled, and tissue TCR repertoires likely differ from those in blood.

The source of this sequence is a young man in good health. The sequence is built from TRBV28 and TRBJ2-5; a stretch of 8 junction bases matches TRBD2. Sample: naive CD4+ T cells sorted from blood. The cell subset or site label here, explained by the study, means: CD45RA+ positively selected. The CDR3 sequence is CASSAGGLVQETQYF. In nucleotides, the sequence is TGTGCCAGCAGTGCGGGGGGACTAGTCCAAGAGACCCAGTACTTC.